This entry is about one TCR beta chain. Its antigen is not known. Pretreatment and on-treatment samples were taken, numbering 1 to 8 per patient. Between the trimmed V and J ends, which lost 2 bases and 4 bases, there was a span of 9 bases. CDR3 size: 14 residues. Germline assignment: CDR1 KGHSH and CDR2 LQKENI. Some clones are missing from TCRdb's copy, which holds only in-frame ones; the method was immunoSEQ multiplex PCR. Of approximately 48,000 clones listed, 86% were seen once; the top ten hold around 16%. The source of the sample is a study of PD-L1 blockade in urothelial cancer. Findings of the study overall: Sub-median blood TCR clonality before treatment predicted longer survival.

The receptor was isolated from a man aged 60 to 75 with urothelial cancer. Sample: PBMCs, taken around atezolizumab (anti-PD-L1) treatment. The chain links TRBV18 to TRBJ2-1; tentatively, D is TRBD1 (5 bases). The CDR3 DNA sequence: TGTGCCAGCTCACCAAACAACAGGTACAATGAGCAGTTCTTC. Translated: CASSPNNRYNEQFF.